This T cell receptor (beta chain) originates from a study of blood T cell repertoires in COVID-19. In the study overall: Donors in the United States, Italy and Spain gave samples during acute or convalescent COVID-19. PBMCs, B-cell-depleted T cells, or T cells were the source of the cDNA or gDNA that made up the material.

Study processing details: Nucleated cell counts were estimated from reference gene primer amplification. The assay was immunoSEQ multiplex PCR, and TCRdb's table has in-frame clones only and misses some. Clonal size and the V and J genes are those of that table, whereas D and trimming came from the DNA. The sample shows 200,000 to 300,000 clones, 75% to 90% of them seen only once. This TCR was recovered from a man aged 25-45 years with active or convalescent COVID-19. The sequencing input was peripheral blood.

The CDR3 nucleotides read TGTGCCACTACCTCGGACTACCGAGGTGAGCAGTTCTTC. Its protein product is CATTSDYRGEQFF. The chain joins TRBV2 to TRBJ2-1; TRBD2 might be the D (6 bases). Germline V lookup: CDR1 SNHLY, CDR2 FYNNEI. Trimming stripped 10 bases from V and 9 bases from J, with 19 bases between. The CDR3 has 13 residues. The whole variable domain, remainder taken from reference TRBV2 and TRBJ2-1, is EPEVTQTPSHQVTQMGQEVILRCVPISNHLYFYWYRQILGQKVEFLVSFYNNEISEKSEIFDDQFSVERPDGSNFTLKIRSTKLEDSAMYFCATTSDYRGEQFFGPGTRLTVL.